Included here is one TCR beta chain sequence, with context. The antigen is not known. The entry originates in a study of T-cell reconstitution after alpha-beta-depleted transplantation in children. General study results and limits: The origin of high day-60 TCRbeta diversity in some patients lay in surviving recipient T cells and thymic progenitors. At one year after transplant, newly produced T cells mostly accounted for T-cell counts and diversity. Reportedly, roughly two months post-transplant, alpha-beta T cells arose from several hundred expanded graft clones.

The TCRbeta library was prepared with unique molecular identifiers. MiXCR was run by TCRdb on the PCR reads, yielding one entry per CDR3 protein. The table includes approximately 190,000 distinct CDR3 sequences, approximately 8% detected once. V lost 0 bases and J 1 base, leaving 12 bases between the germline ends. The CDR3 runs to 16 residues. Sequenced here: PBMCs, mostly from graft donor cells, sampled 360 days after TCRalphabeta/CD19-depleted stem cell transplant. This sequence was found in a male patient aged 2 to 10 who had a stem cell transplant for acute myeloid leukemia, so the T cells may come from the graft donor. The V and J genes are TRBV12-3 or TRBV12-4 and TRBJ2-5, with TRBD2 as a possible D gene (7 bases). CDR3 coding DNA: TGTGCCAGCAGTTTAGCGATGGCGGGGGCCCAAGAGACCCAGTACTTC. Translating it yields CASSLAMAGAQETQYF.